This T cell receptor (beta chain) is from a study of identical twins. Study-wide findings and caveats: Invariant MAIT and iNKT cells may have partly biased zero-insertion analyses.

This clonotype was counted between two and nine times. Its antigen is undetermined. The CDR3 has 16 amino acids. V was trimmed by 3 bases and J by 2 bases, leaving 11 bases between them. CDR1 LNHDA and CDR2 SQIVND come from the germline V gene (reference sequence). MiXCR, run by TCRdb on the 5' RACE reads, gives a single entry per CDR3 protein. The profile shows approximately 620,000 distinct CDR3 sequences, 8.6% of them singletons. Separately, the same data were catalogued under a study of yellow fever vaccine responses in identical twins.

Sequenced: PBMCs. The chain uses TRBV19 and TRBJ2-6; D unclear. This sequence was found in a young woman in good health. The CDR3 DNA sequence: TGTGCCAGTAGTATTGACCCCTTTGCTGGGGCCAACGTCCTGACTTTC. Its translation is CASSIDPFAGANVLTF.